This TCR beta chain derives from a study of glioma-infiltrating T cells. Study-level points and caveats: Only very few CDR3 sequences appeared in both tissue and blood. Gliomas, especially low-grade, showed above-expected tissue-blood divergence; non-neoplastic patients showed below.

A word on this clonotype: Its antigen is unknown. The final CDR3 position lacks the conserved phenylalanine or tryptophan, pointing to a likely read error.

J was trimmed by 6 bases and V by 6 bases; bases with no gene match: 11. The CDR3 is made up of 14 amino acids. Germline CDR1 DFQATT, CDR2 SNEGSKA (reference sequence). TCR alpha and beta CDR3 regions were amplified from RNA using iRepertoire nested multiplex PCR. TCRdb re-called the multiplex PCR reads with MiXCR, one entry per CDR3 protein. The data hold fewer than 90,000 distinct CDR3 sequences, with about 23% observed a single time. The receptor was isolated from a human donor with low-grade glioma or glioblastoma, undergoing nonglioma brain surgery, or in good health (not recorded which). The sequenced sample was glioma tissue, nonneoplastic brain tissue, or PBMCs (not recorded which). The chain links TRBV20-1 to TRBJ2-3, with 8 positions matching TRBD2. CDR3 sequence: CSAERGLGGDTQYY. The CDR3 DNA follows: TGCAGTGCGGAGAGGGGACTAGGGGGGGATACGCAGTATTAT.